A selection of T cell receptor beta chains follows, all from one sample in a study of cytomegalovirus exposure and HLA in healthy donors. Profiling relied on immunoSEQ multiplex PCR, and the TCRdb table lists in-frame clones only, not all of them. Altogether more than 95,000 clones are present, roughly 75% being singletons, with the ten largest covering 1.5% to 2%. Sequencing was done on a sample of PBMCs. The receptors originated from a woman aged 40 to 50 in good health and CMV-seronegative. The CDR3 runs from the conserved cysteine through the conserved F or W. The order of the fields is CDR3 DNA, CDR3 protein, D gene, V gene, clone size, J gene. D genes are given only for firm matches. The size entry is marked missing in some rows and otherwise reads once, few, many or a size class.

CDR3 DNA: TGTGCCAGTAGTACCAACAGGGGGAATGAGCAGTTCTTC
CDR3 protein: CASSTNRGNEQFF
D gene: TRBD1
V gene: TRBV19
clone size: NA
J gene: TRBJ2-1

CDR3 DNA: TGTGCCAGCAGCCGAGGACGGGGTAATGAAAAACTGTTTTTT
CDR3 protein: CASSRGRGNEKLFF
D gene: NA
V gene: TRBV9
clone size: NA
J gene: TRBJ1-4

CDR3 DNA: TGCGCCAGCAGCCAAGAATCGAGGCCCGGGGATGAGCAGTTCTTC
CDR3 protein: CASSQESRPGDEQFF
D gene: NA
V gene: TRBV4-3
clone size: once
J gene: TRBJ2-1

CDR3 DNA: TGTGCCAGTACTACAAGAGGACCTTCGGAGGCTACGCAGTATTTT
CDR3 protein: CASTTRGPSEATQYF
D gene: NA
V gene: TRBV19
clone size: NA
J gene: TRBJ2-3

CDR3 DNA: TGTGCCAGCAGCAAAATGTTGGACAGGGGGCGTTCTTCTAGCGGCTACACCTTC
CDR3 protein: CASSKMLDRGRSSSGYTF
D gene: NA
V gene: TRBV21-1
clone size: NA
J gene: TRBJ1-2

CDR3 DNA: TGTGCCAGCTCAGGAGAGGCAGATACGCAGTATTTT
CDR3 protein: CASSGEADTQYF
D gene: NA
V gene: TRBV18
clone size: NA
J gene: TRBJ2-3

CDR3 DNA: TGTGCCAGCAGCTTGGACTTGACAGGGTCACACACCATATATTTT
CDR3 protein: CASSLDLTGSHTIYF
D gene: TRBD1
V gene: TRBV5-4
clone size: NA
J gene: TRBJ1-3

CDR3 DNA: TGTGCCTGGTCCCTCCCTAGCGGGAGAATAAATGAGCAGTTCTTC
CDR3 protein: CAWSLPSGRINEQFF
D gene: TRBD2
V gene: TRBV30
clone size: NA
J gene: TRBJ2-1

CDR3 DNA: TGTGCCAGCAGCGTAGGCCATGGCGGCCATCAGCCCCAGCATTTT
CDR3 protein: CASSVGHGGHQPQHF
D gene: NA
V gene: TRBV9
clone size: NA
J gene: TRBJ1-5

CDR3 DNA: TGTGCCAGCAGCCCGCGACGGGGTCAGCCCCAGCATTTT
CDR3 protein: CASSPRRGQPQHF
D gene: NA
V gene: TRBV7-2
clone size: NA
J gene: TRBJ1-5

CDR3 DNA: TGTGCCAGCAGCCCCCGGGTGGCAGGGGCCAAAAACATTCAGTACTTC
CDR3 protein: CASSPRVAGAKNIQYF
D gene: NA
V gene: TRBV11-2
clone size: NA
J gene: TRBJ2-4

CDR3 DNA: TGTGCCAGCAGCTTAAGGGCTAGCGGGGGGGTAAATGAGCAGTTCTTC
CDR3 protein: CASSLRASGGVNEQFF
D gene: TRBD2
V gene: TRBV11-3
clone size: NA
J gene: TRBJ2-1

CDR3 DNA: TGTGCCGCTAGCGGGCAGTACAATGAGCAGTTCTTC
CDR3 protein: CAASGQYNEQFF
D gene: TRBD2
V gene: TRBV30
clone size: NA
J gene: TRBJ2-1

CDR3 DNA: TGTGCCAGCAGCCTCCAGGAAGACGAGCAGTACTTC
CDR3 protein: CASSLQEDEQYF
D gene: NA
V gene: TRBV7-8
clone size: NA
J gene: TRBJ2-7

CDR3 DNA: TGTGCCAGTAGTATGGGGGGGGGTAGCAATCAGCCCCAGCATTTT
CDR3 protein: CASSMGGGSNQPQHF
D gene: NA
V gene: TRBV19
clone size: NA
J gene: TRBJ1-5

CDR3 DNA: TGTGCCAGCAGCCAGGGCGGGACGACTAACTATGGCTACACCTTC
CDR3 protein: CASSQGGTTNYGYTF
D gene: NA
V gene: TRBV28
clone size: few
J gene: TRBJ1-2

CDR3 DNA: TGTGCCAGCAGCTCCGACCCGGGACTAGCGGGAGTTGGAGAGCAGTTCTTC
CDR3 protein: CASSSDPGLAGVGEQFF
D gene: TRBD2
V gene: TRBV9
clone size: NA
J gene: TRBJ2-1

CDR3 DNA: TGTGCCAGCAGACCCCCCAGGGCAGGCCTCTACGAGCAGTACTTC
CDR3 protein: CASRPPRAGLYEQYF
D gene: NA
V gene: TRBV28
clone size: NA
J gene: TRBJ2-7

CDR3 DNA: TGCGCCAGCAGTGAGCCGGACAGGGGCGAATATAGCAATCAGCCCCAGCATTTT
CDR3 protein: CASSEPDRGEYSNQPQHF
D gene: TRBD1
V gene: TRBV10-1
clone size: few
J gene: TRBJ1-5

CDR3 DNA: TGCGCCAGCAGCCAAGAACAGCGGGACTACTACGAGCAGTACTTC
CDR3 protein: CASSQEQRDYYEQYF
D gene: TRBD2
V gene: TRBV4-1
clone size: NA
J gene: TRBJ2-7

CDR3 DNA: TGTGCCACCAGCAGGGACAGGGAATACACCGGGGAGCTGTTTTTT
CDR3 protein: CATSRDREYTGELFF
D gene: TRBD1
V gene: TRBV15
clone size: NA
J gene: TRBJ2-2

CDR3 DNA: TGTGCCAGCAGCGGACTTGGAAACACCATATATTTT
CDR3 protein: CASSGLGNTIYF
D gene: NA
V gene: TRBV6-5
clone size: NA
J gene: TRBJ1-3

CDR3 DNA: TGTGCCAGCAGTTTCCGACAGTATAGCAATCAGCCCCAGCATTTT
CDR3 protein: CASSFRQYSNQPQHF
D gene: NA
V gene: TRBV6-1
clone size: NA
J gene: TRBJ1-5

CDR3 DNA: TGTGCCAGCAGCGTAGGACTAGCGGGAGCTGGCGGGGAGCTGTTTTTT
CDR3 protein: CASSVGLAGAGGELFF
D gene: TRBD2
V gene: TRBV9
clone size: NA
J gene: TRBJ2-2

CDR3 DNA: TGTGCCAGTAGTATGCGGCCGGGCGAGCAGTACTTC
CDR3 protein: CASSMRPGEQYF
D gene: NA
V gene: TRBV19
clone size: NA
J gene: TRBJ2-7

CDR3 DNA: TGTGCCAGCAGTGACGGGGGGGCACTGACTTTC
CDR3 protein: CASSDGGALTF
D gene: NA
V gene: TRBV6-4
clone size: NA
J gene: TRBJ2-6

CDR3 DNA: TGTGCCAGCTCACCACTTCGAGGGACAGGGGTGAACACTGAAGCTTTCTTT
CDR3 protein: CASSPLRGTGVNTEAFF
D gene: TRBD1
V gene: TRBV18
clone size: NA
J gene: TRBJ1-1

CDR3 DNA: TGTGCCAGCAGGTCGGGGGAGCGGACCGGGGAGCTGTTTTTT
CDR3 protein: CASRSGERTGELFF
D gene: NA
V gene: TRBV7-3
clone size: NA
J gene: TRBJ2-2

CDR3 DNA: TGTGCCAGCAGCCTCACAATGTACACTGAAGCTTTCTTT
CDR3 protein: CASSLTMYTEAFF
D gene: NA
V gene: TRBV7-9
clone size: NA
J gene: TRBJ1-1

CDR3 DNA: TGTGCCAGCAGTTTGGTCCAGGGGGTAGATCCCCAGCATTTT
CDR3 protein: CASSLVQGVDPQHF
D gene: TRBD1
V gene: TRBV6-5
clone size: once
J gene: TRBJ1-5

CDR3 DNA: TGTGCCAGCAGCCGCGGGGGCTGGGGAAAACTGTTTTTT
CDR3 protein: CASSRGGWGKLFF
D gene: NA
V gene: TRBV5-5
clone size: NA
J gene: TRBJ1-4

CDR3 DNA: TGTGCCAGCAGCCATCCTCCAACCGGGACAGGGGTCTCCTACGAGCAGTACTTC
CDR3 protein: CASSHPPTGTGVSYEQYF
D gene: TRBD1
V gene: TRBV7-2
clone size: NA
J gene: TRBJ2-7

CDR3 DNA: TGCGCCAGCAGTCGAACCACCCGGACAAGGTTCTCCTACGAGCAGTACTTC
CDR3 protein: CASSRTTRTRFSYEQYF
D gene: NA
V gene: TRBV23-1
clone size: NA
J gene: TRBJ2-7

CDR3 DNA: TGTGCCAGCAGCAACTGGGGGGGAGGTGGCAATCAGCCCCAGCATTTT
CDR3 protein: CASSNWGGGGNQPQHF
D gene: NA
V gene: TRBV6-6
clone size: once
J gene: TRBJ1-5

CDR3 DNA: TGTGCCTGGAGTGTACGGGTTGAAGCTTTCTTT
CDR3 protein: CAWSVRVEAFF
D gene: NA
V gene: TRBV30
clone size: few
J gene: TRBJ1-1

CDR3 DNA: TGTGCCAGCAGTGACAAGGACAGGAACAGGAGGTACGAGCAGTACTTC
CDR3 protein: CASSDKDRNRRYEQYF
D gene: TRBD1
V gene: TRBV25-1
clone size: NA
J gene: TRBJ2-7

CDR3 DNA: TGCGCCAGCAGCCCCTCGGAGACTAGCGGGCGTAGCTCCTACAATGAGCAGTTCTTC
CDR3 protein: CASSPSETSGRSSYNEQFF
D gene: TRBD2
V gene: TRBV10-2
clone size: NA
J gene: TRBJ2-1

CDR3 DNA: TGTGCCAGCAGCTCGGCGGGGTACACAGATACGCAGTATTTT
CDR3 protein: CASSSAGYTDTQYF
D gene: NA
V gene: TRBV5-4
clone size: NA
J gene: TRBJ2-3

CDR3 DNA: TGTGCCAGCTCACCTCGAGGACTAGCGGATCCTATCGAGCAGTACTTC
CDR3 protein: CASSPRGLADPIEQYF
D gene: TRBD2
V gene: TRBV18
clone size: NA
J gene: TRBJ2-7

CDR3 DNA: TGCGCCAGCAGCCAAGATTTTGTAAACTCCCCGCAGTATTTT
CDR3 protein: CASSQDFVNSPQYF
D gene: NA
V gene: TRBV4-3
clone size: NA
J gene: TRBJ2-3

CDR3 DNA: TGTGCCAGCAGCCAAGATATATCGGTTGTACAGCCCCAGCATTTT
CDR3 protein: CASSQDISVVQPQHF
D gene: NA
V gene: TRBV4-2
clone size: NA
J gene: TRBJ1-5

CDR3 DNA: TGTGCCATCGGGACAGGGGATCAGCCCCAGCATTTT
CDR3 protein: CAIGTGDQPQHF
D gene: TRBD1
V gene: TRBV10-3
clone size: NA
J gene: TRBJ1-5

CDR3 DNA: TGTGCCAGCTCACCCGCGGGGGACAGGGATCGGGGCTACACCTTC
CDR3 protein: CASSPAGDRDRGYTF
D gene: TRBD1
V gene: TRBV18
clone size: NA
J gene: TRBJ1-2

CDR3 DNA: TGTGCCAGCAGCTTAGACGGCGGAAGCTCCTACAATGAGCAGTTCTTC
CDR3 protein: CASSLDGGSSYNEQFF
D gene: NA
V gene: TRBV13
clone size: NA
J gene: TRBJ2-1

CDR3 DNA: TGCGCCAGCGGGAATAACGGACATCTCACAGATACGCAGTATTTT
CDR3 protein: CASGNNGHLTDTQYF
D gene: NA
V gene: TRBV5-1
clone size: NA
J gene: TRBJ2-3

CDR3 DNA: TGTGCCTGGATTGGGACTAGCGGGAGCAACGAGCAGTACTTC
CDR3 protein: CAWIGTSGSNEQYF
D gene: TRBD2
V gene: TRBV30
clone size: NA
J gene: TRBJ2-7

CDR3 DNA: TGTGCCAGCAGCCTCGACCGGGATACCTACAATGAGCAGTTCTTC
CDR3 protein: CASSLDRDTYNEQFF
D gene: NA
V gene: TRBV7-3
clone size: NA
J gene: TRBJ2-1